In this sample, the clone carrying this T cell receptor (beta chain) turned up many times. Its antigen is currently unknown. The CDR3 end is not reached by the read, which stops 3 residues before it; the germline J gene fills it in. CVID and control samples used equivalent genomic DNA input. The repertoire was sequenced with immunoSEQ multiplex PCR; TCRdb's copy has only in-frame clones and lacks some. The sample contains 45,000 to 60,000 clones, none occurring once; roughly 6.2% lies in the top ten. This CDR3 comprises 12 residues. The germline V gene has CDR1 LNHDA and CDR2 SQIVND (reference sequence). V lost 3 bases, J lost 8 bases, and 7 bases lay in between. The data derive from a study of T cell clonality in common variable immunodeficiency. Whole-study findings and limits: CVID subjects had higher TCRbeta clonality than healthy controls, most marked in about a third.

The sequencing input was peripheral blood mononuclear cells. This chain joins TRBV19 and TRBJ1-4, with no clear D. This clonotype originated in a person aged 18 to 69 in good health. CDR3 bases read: TGTGCCAGTAGTATCGGCGGGGAAAAA. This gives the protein CASSIGGEK. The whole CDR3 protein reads CASSIGGEKLFF.